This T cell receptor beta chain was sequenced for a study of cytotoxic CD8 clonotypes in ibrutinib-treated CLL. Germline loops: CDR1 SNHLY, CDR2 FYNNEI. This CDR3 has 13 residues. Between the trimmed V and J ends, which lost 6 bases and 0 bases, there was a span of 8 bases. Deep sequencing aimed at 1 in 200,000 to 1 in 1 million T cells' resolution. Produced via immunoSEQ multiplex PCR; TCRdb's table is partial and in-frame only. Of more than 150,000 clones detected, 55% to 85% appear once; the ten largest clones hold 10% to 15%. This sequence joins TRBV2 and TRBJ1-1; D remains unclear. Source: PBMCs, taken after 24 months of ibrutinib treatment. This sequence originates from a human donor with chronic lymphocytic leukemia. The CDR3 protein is CASRQIMNTEAFF. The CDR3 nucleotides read TGTGCCAGCAGACAGATAATGAACACTGAAGCTTTCTTT.